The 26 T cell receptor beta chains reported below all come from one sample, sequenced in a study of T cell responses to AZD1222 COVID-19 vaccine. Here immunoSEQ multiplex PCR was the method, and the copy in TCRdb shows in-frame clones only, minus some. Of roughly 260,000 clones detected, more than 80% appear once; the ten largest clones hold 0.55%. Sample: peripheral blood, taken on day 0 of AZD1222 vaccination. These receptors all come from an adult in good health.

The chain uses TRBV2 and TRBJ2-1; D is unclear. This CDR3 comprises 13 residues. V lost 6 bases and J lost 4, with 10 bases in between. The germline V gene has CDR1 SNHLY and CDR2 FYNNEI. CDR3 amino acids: CASSPDLYNEQFF. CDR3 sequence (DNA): TGTGCCAGCAGCCCGGACCTTTACAATGAGCAGTTCTTC.

CDR3 DNA sequence: TGCAGCGTTGTTTCAGGGGGTGGCTACACCTTC. Amino acid sequence: CSVVSGGGYTF. The chain carries TRBV29-1 and TRBJ1-2, with TRBD1 matching over 7 bases. V was clipped by 4 bases and J by 7 bases; unmatched bases: 3. The CDR3 runs 11 residues. CDR1 and CDR2 from the germline V gene are SQVTM and ANQGSEA.

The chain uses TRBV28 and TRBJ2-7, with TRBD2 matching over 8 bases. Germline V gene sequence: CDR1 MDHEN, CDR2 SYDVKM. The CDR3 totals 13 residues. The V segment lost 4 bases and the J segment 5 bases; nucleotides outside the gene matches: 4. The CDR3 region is CASSSREGHEQYF. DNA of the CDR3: TGTGCCAGCAGTTCACGGGAGGGCCACGAGCAGTACTTC.

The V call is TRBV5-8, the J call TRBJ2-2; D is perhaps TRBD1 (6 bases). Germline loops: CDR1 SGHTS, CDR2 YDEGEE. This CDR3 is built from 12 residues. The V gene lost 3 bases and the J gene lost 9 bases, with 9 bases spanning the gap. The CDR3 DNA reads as TGTGCCAGCAGCTGGGGGCCAAGGGAGCTGTTTTTT. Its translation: CASSWGPRELFF.

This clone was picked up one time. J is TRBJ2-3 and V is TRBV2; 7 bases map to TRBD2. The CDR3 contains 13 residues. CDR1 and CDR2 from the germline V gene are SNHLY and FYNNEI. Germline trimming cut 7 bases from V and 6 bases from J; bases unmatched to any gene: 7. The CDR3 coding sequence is TGTGCCAGCAAAGCGGGGTGGATGGATACGCAGTATTTT. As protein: CASKAGWMDTQYF.

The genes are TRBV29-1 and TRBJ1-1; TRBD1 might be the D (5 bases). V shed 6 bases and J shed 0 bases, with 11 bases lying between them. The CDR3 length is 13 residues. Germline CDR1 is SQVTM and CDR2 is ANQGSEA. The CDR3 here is CSVRVLMNTEAFF. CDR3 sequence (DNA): TGCAGCGTCAGGGTCCTCATGAACACTGAAGCTTTCTTT.

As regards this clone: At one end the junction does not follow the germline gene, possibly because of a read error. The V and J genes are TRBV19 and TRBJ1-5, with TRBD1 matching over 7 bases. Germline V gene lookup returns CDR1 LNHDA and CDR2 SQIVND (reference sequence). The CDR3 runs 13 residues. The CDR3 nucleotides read TGTGCCAGTAGTTTAGACAGGGCTCAGCCCCAGCATTTT. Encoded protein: CASSLDRAQPQHF.

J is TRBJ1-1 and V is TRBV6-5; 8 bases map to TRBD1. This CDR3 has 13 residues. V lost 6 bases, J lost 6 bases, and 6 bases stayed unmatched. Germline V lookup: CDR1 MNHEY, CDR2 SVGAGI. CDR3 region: CASRDRVGAEAFF. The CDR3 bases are TGTGCCAGCAGGGACAGGGTAGGGGCTGAAGCTTTCTTT.

Here the CDR3 reads CASSPGSHNSPLHF. The CDR3 DNA is TGTGCCAGCAGTCCAGGGTCCCATAATTCACCCCTCCACTTT. This chain connects TRBV7-6 to TRBJ1-6; D perhaps matches TRBD1 (5 bases). The V end lost 6 bases, the J end lost 5 bases, and 11 bases lay between the germline ends. The CDR3 totals 14 residues. Germline V CDR1 and CDR2: SGHVS, FNYEAQ.

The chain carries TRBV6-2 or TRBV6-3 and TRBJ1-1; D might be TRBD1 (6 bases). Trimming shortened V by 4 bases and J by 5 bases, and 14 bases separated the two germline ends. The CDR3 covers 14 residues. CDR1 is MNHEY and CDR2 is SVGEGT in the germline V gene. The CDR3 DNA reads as TGTGCCAGCAGTTCCTCTCTAGGGGGTACTGAAGCTTTCTTT. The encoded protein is CASSSSLGGTEAFF.

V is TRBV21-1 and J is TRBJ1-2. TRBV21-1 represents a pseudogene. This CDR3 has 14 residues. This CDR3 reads CASSKARKGEGYTF. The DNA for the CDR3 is TGTGCCAGCAGCAAAGCGCGTAAAGGAGAGGGCTACACCTTC.

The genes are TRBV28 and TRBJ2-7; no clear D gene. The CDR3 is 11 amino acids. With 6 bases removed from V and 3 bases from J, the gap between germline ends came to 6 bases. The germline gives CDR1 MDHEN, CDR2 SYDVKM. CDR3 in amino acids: CASRGVYEQYF. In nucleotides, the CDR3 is TGTGCCAGCAGGGGCGTCTACGAGCAGTACTTC.

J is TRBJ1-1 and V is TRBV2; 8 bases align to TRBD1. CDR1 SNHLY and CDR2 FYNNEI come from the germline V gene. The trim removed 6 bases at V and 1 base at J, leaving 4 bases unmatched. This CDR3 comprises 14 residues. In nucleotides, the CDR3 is TGTGCCAGCAGACTAGGACAGGGGAACACTGAAGCTTTCTTT. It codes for CASRLGQGNTEAFF.

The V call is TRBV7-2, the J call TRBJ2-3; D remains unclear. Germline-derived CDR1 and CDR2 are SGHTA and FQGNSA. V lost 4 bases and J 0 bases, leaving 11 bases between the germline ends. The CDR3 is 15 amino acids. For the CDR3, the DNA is TGTGCCAGCAGCTGGCGACACAGCAGCACAGATACGCAGTATTTT. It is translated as CASSWRHSSTDTQYF. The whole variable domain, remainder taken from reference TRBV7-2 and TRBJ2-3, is GAGVSQSPSNKVTEKGKDVELRCDPISGHTALYWYRQSLGQGLEFLIYFQGNSAPDKSGLPSDRFSAERTGGSVSTLTIQRTQQEDSAVYLCASSWRHSSTDTQYFGPGTRLTVL.

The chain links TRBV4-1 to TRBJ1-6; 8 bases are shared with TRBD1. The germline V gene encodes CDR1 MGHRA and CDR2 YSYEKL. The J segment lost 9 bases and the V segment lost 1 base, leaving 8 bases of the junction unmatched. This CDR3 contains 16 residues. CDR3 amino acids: CASSQGTGGNSSPLHF. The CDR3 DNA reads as TGCGCCAGCAGCCAAGGTACAGGGGGAAATAGTTCACCCCTCCACTTT.

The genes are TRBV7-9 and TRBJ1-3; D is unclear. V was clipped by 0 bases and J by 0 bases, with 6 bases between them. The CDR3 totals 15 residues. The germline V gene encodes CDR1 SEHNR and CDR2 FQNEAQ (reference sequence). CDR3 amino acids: CASSLAQHSGNTIYF. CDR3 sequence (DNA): TGTGCCAGCAGCTTAGCGCAGCACTCTGGAAACACCATATATTTT.

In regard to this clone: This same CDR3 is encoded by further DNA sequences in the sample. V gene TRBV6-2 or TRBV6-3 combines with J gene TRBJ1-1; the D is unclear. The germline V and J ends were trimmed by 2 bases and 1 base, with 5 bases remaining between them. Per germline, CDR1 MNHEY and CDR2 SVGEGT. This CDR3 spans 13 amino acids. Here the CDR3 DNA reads TGTGCCAGCAGTTACCTCCGGAACACTGAAGCTTTCTTT. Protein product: CASSYLRNTEAFF.

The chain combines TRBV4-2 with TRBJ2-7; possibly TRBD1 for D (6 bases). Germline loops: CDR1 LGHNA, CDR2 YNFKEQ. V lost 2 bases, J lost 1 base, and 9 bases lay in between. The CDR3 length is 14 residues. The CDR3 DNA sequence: TGTGCCAGCAGCCAACAGGGGACGTCCTACGAGCAGTACTTC. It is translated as CASSQQGTSYEQYF.

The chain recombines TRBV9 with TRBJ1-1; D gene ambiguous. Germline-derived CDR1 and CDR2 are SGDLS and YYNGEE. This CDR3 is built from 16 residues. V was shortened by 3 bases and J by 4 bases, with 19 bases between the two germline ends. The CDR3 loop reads CASSASKAGFGTEAFF. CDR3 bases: TGTGCCAGCAGCGCCTCTAAGGCCGGATTTGGCACTGAAGCTTTCTTT.

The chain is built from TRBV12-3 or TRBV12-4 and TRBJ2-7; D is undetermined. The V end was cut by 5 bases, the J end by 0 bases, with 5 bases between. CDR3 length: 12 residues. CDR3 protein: CASSISSYEQYF. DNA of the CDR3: TGTGCCAGCAGTATAAGCTCCTACGAGCAGTACTTC.

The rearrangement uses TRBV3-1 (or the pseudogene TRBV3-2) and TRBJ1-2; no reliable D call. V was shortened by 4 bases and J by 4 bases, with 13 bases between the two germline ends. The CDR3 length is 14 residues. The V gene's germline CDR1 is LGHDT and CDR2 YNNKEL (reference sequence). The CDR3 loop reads CASSLGSTVYGYTF. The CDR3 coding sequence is TGTGCCAGCAGCCTAGGGTCGACGGTCTATGGCTACACCTTC.

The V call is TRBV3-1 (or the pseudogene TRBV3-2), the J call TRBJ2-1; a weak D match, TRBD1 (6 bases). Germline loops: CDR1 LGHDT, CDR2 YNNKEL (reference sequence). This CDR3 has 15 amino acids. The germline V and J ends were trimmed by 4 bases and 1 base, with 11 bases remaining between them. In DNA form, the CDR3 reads TGTGCCAGCAGCCCGACAGGATCATCCTACAATGAGCAGTTCTTC. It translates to CASSPTGSSYNEQFF.

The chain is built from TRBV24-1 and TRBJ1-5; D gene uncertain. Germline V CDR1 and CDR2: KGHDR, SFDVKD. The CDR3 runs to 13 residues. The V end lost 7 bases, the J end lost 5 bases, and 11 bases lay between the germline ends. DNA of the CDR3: TGTGCCACCAGCCGCGACGTAGATCAGCCCCAGCATTTT. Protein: CATSRDVDQPQHF.

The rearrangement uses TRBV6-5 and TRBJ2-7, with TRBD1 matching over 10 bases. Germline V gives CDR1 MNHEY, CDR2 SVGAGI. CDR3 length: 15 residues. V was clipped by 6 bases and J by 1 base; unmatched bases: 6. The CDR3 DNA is TGTGCCAGCAGAAAGTCGGGACAGGGGTCCTACGAGCAGTACTTC. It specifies CASRKSGQGSYEQYF.

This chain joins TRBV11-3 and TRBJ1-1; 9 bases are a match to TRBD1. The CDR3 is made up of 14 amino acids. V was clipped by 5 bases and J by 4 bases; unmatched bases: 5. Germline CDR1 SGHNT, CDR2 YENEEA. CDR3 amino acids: CASSTGQGGTEAFF. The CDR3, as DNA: TGTGCCAGCAGCACGGGACAGGGAGGCACTGAAGCTTTCTTT.

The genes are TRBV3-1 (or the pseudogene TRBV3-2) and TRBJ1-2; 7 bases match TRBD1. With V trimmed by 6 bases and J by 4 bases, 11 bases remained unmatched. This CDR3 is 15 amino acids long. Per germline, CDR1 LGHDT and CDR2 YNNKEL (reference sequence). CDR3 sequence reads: CASRHTGDGGYGYTF. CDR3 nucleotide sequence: TGTGCCAGCAGGCATACAGGGGACGGGGGCTATGGCTACACCTTC.